Below, 25 T cell receptor beta chains from the same sample are listed, as sequenced in a study of blood T cell repertoires in COVID-19. TCRdb keeps only in-frame clones here, not all; method: immunoSEQ multiplex PCR. The data contain about 370,000 clones, more than 70% of them singletons. Specimen: peripheral blood. The receptors derive from a woman in her thirties with COVID-19, enrolled during active disease.

V usage is TRBV6-2 or TRBV6-3 and J usage is TRBJ2-3; 9 nucleotides align to TRBD2. Germline values: CDR1 MNHEY, CDR2 SVGEGT. The CDR3 runs to 17 residues. V was pared by 5 bases and J by 0 bases, with 9 bases of the junction left unmatched. The CDR3 nucleotides are TGTGCCAGCAGTCCCTGGGCTAGCGGGATAAGCACAGATACGCAGTATTTT. Translated, it gives CASSPWASGISTDTQYF.

The rearrangement uses TRBV3-1 (or the pseudogene TRBV3-2) and TRBJ2-3; D not certain. There are 13 residues in the CDR3. The V gene's germline CDR1 is LGHDT and CDR2 YNNKEL (reference sequence). V was cut by 4 bases and J by 0 bases, with 5 bases left in between. The CDR3: CASSPSSTDTQYF. CDR3 nucleotide sequence: TGTGCCAGCAGCCCCTCGAGCACAGATACGCAGTATTTT.

The CDR3 bases are TGTGCCAGCAGCTTAGAAGGGACACTGAATTCACCCCTCCACTTT. Protein: CASSLEGTLNSPLHF. The chain is built from TRBV11-3 and TRBJ1-6; TRBD1 might be the D (6 bases). Per the germline V gene, CDR1 is SGHNT and CDR2 is YENEEA. This CDR3 comprises 15 residues. With 0 bases removed from V and 7 bases from J, the gap between germline ends came to 10 bases.

This clone was recorded a few times. This chain uses TRBV28 with TRBJ1-5; D not resolved. There are 13 residues in the CDR3. Germline CDR1 and CDR2: MDHEN and SYDVKM. V dropped 3 bases and J dropped 3 bases, with 6 bases sitting between them. The CDR3 sequence is CASSFEVNQPQHF. The CDR3 DNA reads as TGTGCCAGCAGTTTCGAGGTCAATCAGCCCCAGCATTTT.

This clone was seen a handful of times. The chain joins TRBV6-4 to TRBJ2-2; 9 positions agree with TRBD2. V was clipped by 5 bases and J by 0 bases; unmatched bases: 7. The germline V gene has CDR1 MRHNA and CDR2 SNTAGT. This CDR3 is built from 17 residues. The CDR3 bases are TGTGCCAGCAGTACTAGTAGCGGGGGTTCGAACACCGGGGAGCTGTTTTTT. Translating gives CASSTSSGGSNTGELFF.

The chain recombines TRBV7-2 with TRBJ1-6, with 7 bases that match TRBD1. This CDR3 has 19 amino acids. Germline V CDR1 and CDR2: SGHTA, FQGNSA. Unmatched junction bases numbered 20, after V lost 3 bases and J lost 9 bases. For the CDR3, the DNA is TGTGCCAGCAGCTTGCGCCATCTGACAGGGATTGGGTTGGCTTCACCCCTCCACTTT. Residues: CASSLRHLTGIGLASPLHF. Supplemented by reference TRBV7-2 and TRBJ1-6, the full variable domain reads GAGVSQSPSNKVTEKGKDVELRCDPISGHTALYWYRQSLGQGLEFLIYFQGNSAPDKSGLPSDRFSAERTGGSVSTLTIQRTQQEDSAVYLCASSLRHLTGIGLASPLHFGNGTRLTVT.

The gene calls are TRBV7-9 and TRBJ2-1; D ambiguous. The CDR3 covers 10 residues. Trimming pared 6 bases from V and 5 bases from J, leaving 2 bases between. Germline loops: CDR1 SEHNR, CDR2 FQNEAQ (reference sequence). In DNA, the CDR3 is TGTGCCAGCAGTAACAATGAGCAGTTCTTC. Encoded protein: CASSNNEQFF.

CDR3 sequence (DNA): TGTGCCAGTAGTATGACGATGGCAGGGTCGCGGCAGCCCCAGCATTTT. It yields the protein CASSMTMAGSRQPQHF. This chain connects TRBV19 to TRBJ1-5; tentatively, D is TRBD1 (5 bases). Germline CDR1 reads LNHDA; CDR2 reads SQIVND (reference sequence). Trimming took 3 bases from V and 7 from J, leaving 19 bases between them. This CDR3 region has 16 residues. Together with reference TRBV19 and TRBJ1-5, the CDR3 gives the full variable domain: DGGITQSPKYLFRKEGQNVTLSCEQNLNHDAMYWYRQDPGQGLRLIYYSQIVNDFQKGDIAEGYSVSREKKESFPLTVTSAQKNPTAFYLCASSMTMAGSRQPQHFGDGTRLSIL.

The chain combines TRBV3-1 (or the pseudogene TRBV3-2) with TRBJ2-1; 7 positions agree with TRBD2. The CDR3 spans 16 residues. The J segment lost 6 bases and the V segment lost 1 base, leaving 9 bases of the junction unmatched. Germline-derived CDR1 and CDR2 are LGHDT and YNNKEL (reference sequence). As DNA, the CDR3 is TGTGCCAGCAGCCAAGCCGGGGGAGGGCTTTCCAATGAGCAGTTCTTC. Encoded protein: CASSQAGGGLSNEQFF.

V is TRBV5-3 and J is TRBJ2-6; 9 bases line up with TRBD1. TRBV5-3 is an open reading frame whose function is uncertain. V was pared by 6 bases and J by 2 bases, with 6 bases of the junction left unmatched. This CDR3 spans 16 amino acids. This CDR3 is CARTDRGFPGANVLTF. DNA of the CDR3: TGTGCCAGAACGGACAGGGGCTTTCCTGGGGCCAACGTCCTGACTTTC.

This clone has just one count. The chain links TRBV28 to TRBJ2-2; 7 nucleotides align to TRBD1. The CDR3 covers 15 residues. Per germline, CDR1 MDHEN and CDR2 SYDVKM. V was clipped by 3 bases and J by 6 bases; unmatched bases: 7. CDR3 residues: CASSFLGGYAGELFF. The CDR3, as DNA: TGTGCCAGCAGTTTTCTAGGGGGCTATGCCGGGGAGCTGTTTTTT.

The chain joins TRBV5-1 to TRBJ2-3; 8 nucleotides align to TRBD1. The CDR3 covers 15 residues. V was pared by 0 bases and J by 2 bases, with 2 bases of the junction left unmatched. Germline-derived CDR1 and CDR2 are SGHRS and YFSETQ. For the CDR3, the DNA is TGCGCCAGCAGCTTGGGACAGGGGACCACAGATACGCAGTATTTT. The encoded protein is CASSLGQGTTDTQYF.

The genes are TRBV7-2 and TRBJ2-7, with 8 bases aligning to TRBD2. The CDR3 spans 13 residues. Germline lookup yields CDR1 SGHTA and CDR2 FQGNSA. Trimming took 2 bases from V and 3 from J; bases not matched to a gene: 0. The CDR3 DNA sequence: TGTGCCAGCAGCTTACGGGGGGGCTACGAGCAGTACTTC. Translated, it gives CASSLRGGYEQYF.

V usage is TRBV7-2 and J usage is TRBJ2-1, with D unresolved. Trimming removed 2 bases from V and 4 bases from J, with 6 bases in between. Germline-derived CDR1 and CDR2 are SGHTA and FQGNSA. CDR3 length equals 13 residues. The CDR3 is CASSLIRYNEQFF. Written as DNA, the CDR3 is TGTGCCAGCAGCTTAATCCGGTACAATGAGCAGTTCTTC.

The chain employs TRBV3-1 (or the pseudogene TRBV3-2) and TRBJ2-2, with a weak D call TRBD2 (5 bases). With 1 base removed from V and 5 bases from J, the gap between germline ends came to 5 bases. Germline V lookup: CDR1 LGHDT, CDR2 YNNKEL (reference sequence). The length of the CDR3 is 13 residues. CDR3 in amino acids: CASSQGGTGELFF. The CDR3 DNA follows: TGTGCCAGCAGCCAAGGCGGGACCGGGGAGCTGTTTTTT.

The chain links TRBV7-6 to TRBJ1-5, with D perhaps TRBD1 (6 bases). This CDR3 has 17 amino acids. V was clipped by 1 base and J by 0 bases, with 13 bases between them. Germline V gene lookup returns CDR1 SGHVS and CDR2 FNYEAQ. The CDR3 DNA reads TGTGCCAGCAGCTTAGGGACCAGGGGATATAGCAATCAGCCCCAGCATTTT. Translating gives CASSLGTRGYSNQPQHF.

The CDR3 region is CASSSTSGAYYGYTF. The DNA of the CDR3 is TGCGCCAGCAGCTCAACCTCAGGGGCGTACTATGGCTACACCTTC. The genes are TRBV5-1 and TRBJ1-2; possible D gene TRBD1, 6 bases. The germline gives CDR1 SGHRS, CDR2 YFSETQ. V was clipped by 3 bases and J by 3 bases, with 15 bases between them. This CDR3 is 15 amino acids long.

The chain couples TRBV5-8 to TRBJ2-7, with D hard to call. The CDR3 is made up of 13 amino acids. V was trimmed by 4 bases and J by 4 bases, leaving 12 bases between them. Germline assignment: CDR1 SGHTS and CDR2 YDEGEE. The CDR3 bases are TGTGCCAGCAGCCCCTTAAATATGTACGAGCAGTACTTC. Translating gives CASSPLNMYEQYF.

This clone has only a few counts. The chain recombines TRBV2 with TRBJ1-3, with no clear D. Germline V gene data show CDR1 as SNHLY and CDR2 as FYNNEI. The CDR3 has 17 residues. V was trimmed by 0 bases and J by 0 bases, leaving 12 bases between them. The CDR3 DNA reads TGTGCCAGCAGTGAAGCCACGGGTCCCAACTCTGGAAACACCATATATTTT. The encoded protein is CASSEATGPNSGNTIYF.

The rearrangement links TRBV28 to TRBJ1-6; possible D gene TRBD1, 5 bases. Between the trimmed V and J ends, which lost 5 bases and 8 bases, there was a span of 22 bases. The CDR3 length is 17 residues. The V gene's germline CDR1 is MDHEN and CDR2 SYDVKM. The CDR3 DNA sequence: TGTGCCAGCAGTCCCCGGGGGTTGGGGGGTTATCATTCACCCCTCCACTTT. This codes for CASSPRGLGGYHSPLHF.

The chain has TRBV6-2 or TRBV6-3 and TRBJ1-2; D is uncertain. The germline gives CDR1 MNHEY, CDR2 SVGEGT. V was trimmed by 2 bases and J by 0 bases, leaving 13 bases between them. This CDR3 region has 16 residues. The chain's CDR3 is CASSYIRGAPNYGYTF. In nucleotides, the CDR3 is TGTGCCAGCAGTTACATTCGAGGCGCCCCTAACTATGGCTACACCTTC.

The rearrangement joins TRBV6-5 to TRBJ1-2; D is possibly TRBD1 (6 bases). The germline V gene has CDR1 MNHEY and CDR2 SVGAGI. V was trimmed by 5 bases and J by 14 bases, leaving 18 bases between them. The CDR3 sequence is 12 residues long. CDR3 sequence reads: CASSPILGQPTF. The CDR3 region has the DNA TGTGCCAGCAGTCCCATTTTAGGACAGCCGACCTTC.

Of note for this clone: A much larger clone is a single base away; this may be a read error. The chain has TRBV11-3 and TRBJ2-2; D remains unclear. Germline V CDR1 and CDR2: SGHNT, YENEEA. The CDR3 covers 14 residues. Trimming removed 1 base at V and 1 base at J, with 4 bases between. CDR3 sequence (DNA): TGTGCCAGCAGCTTAGGACAGAACACCGGGGAGCTGTTTTTT. Its translation: CASSLGQNTGELFF.

This chain links TRBV19 with TRBJ1-6; 7 nucleotides match TRBD1. Losses at the gene ends were 3 bases for V and 6 bases for J; bases not matched to a gene: 11. Per the germline V gene, CDR1 is LNHDA and CDR2 is SQIVND (reference sequence). The CDR3 is 17 residues long. The CDR3 DNA reads TGTGCCAGTAGTATCCAAGGTGCAGGGGGTTTTAATTCACCCCTCCACTTT. It is translated as CASSIQGAGGFNSPLHF.

The rearrangement joins TRBV13 to TRBJ1-1; D gene unclear. CDR1 is PRHDT, CDR2 FYEKMQ, per germline (reference sequence). The CDR3 spans 14 residues. V dropped 2 bases and J dropped 0 bases, with 7 bases sitting between them. DNA for the CDR3: TGTGCCAGCAGCTTATCTCTTATGAACACTGAAGCTTTCTTT. It specifies CASSLSLMNTEAFF.